The 13 T cell receptor beta chains in this list originate from one sample, sequenced in a study of blood T cell repertoires in COVID-19 (dated by TCRdb to about 2020). The library was built by means of the immunoSEQ multiplex PCR assay. TCRdb stores this immuneACCESS table with in-frame sequences only. Part of the clones is absent; in the studies checked, under half of the shortfall reflects unresolved V genes, and no reason is known for the rest. This sample holds a few hundred thousand clones; 70% to 90% were observed only once. The leading ten clones occupy 1.2% of the sample. Source material: PBMCs or T cells enriched from blood (not recorded which). The source is a woman in her late teens or twenties who had recovered from COVID-19.

The rearrangement uses TRBV15 and TRBJ1-3; TRBD1 agrees at 7 bases. Germline V gene data show CDR1 as LNHNV and CDR2 as YYDKDF (reference sequence). The length of the CDR3 is 16 residues. Losses at the gene ends were 3 bases for V and 4 bases for J; bases not matched to a gene: 9. The CDR3 nucleotides read TGTGCCACCAGCAGGGGAGACAGGGTACGGGGAAACACCATATATTTT. Its protein is CATSRGDRVRGNTIYF.

V gene TRBV7-3 combines with J gene TRBJ2-2; 9 bases agree with TRBD1. CDR1 SGHTA and CDR2 FQGTGA come from the germline V gene. The V segment lost 6 bases and the J segment 7 bases; nucleotides outside the gene matches: 9. CDR3 length equals 15 residues. The CDR3 loop is CASSSGTGIRGELFF. CDR3 coding DNA: TGTGCCAGCAGTTCCGGGACAGGGATCCGCGGGGAGCTGTTTTTT.

The rearrangement uses TRBV4-1 and TRBJ2-2; TRBD1 might be the D (5 bases). V lost 7 bases and J lost 5, with 5 bases in between. The germline CDR1 and CDR2 sequences are MGHRA and YSYEKL. CDR3 size: 11 residues. The DNA of the CDR3 is TGCGCCAGCACAGGGACCGGGGAGCTGTTTTTT. Protein: CASTGTGELFF.

The chain carries TRBV6-1 and TRBJ1-2; a possible D gene is TRBD1 (5 bases). Germline V gene lookup returns CDR1 MNHNS and CDR2 SASEGT. There are 14 residues in the CDR3. V was trimmed by 2 bases and J by 6 bases, leaving 13 bases between them. CDR3 region: CASSERGSMDGYTF. In DNA, the CDR3 is TGTGCCAGCAGTGAAAGGGGAAGCATGGATGGCTACACCTTC.

The V and J genes are TRBV5-1 and TRBJ1-6; no definite D call. Germline-derived CDR1 and CDR2 are SGHRS and YFSETQ. Trimming pared 3 bases from V and 4 bases from J, leaving 11 bases between. The CDR3 consists of 15 residues. This CDR3 is CASSSDEGYNSPLHF. The CDR3 bases are TGCGCCAGCAGCTCCGACGAGGGATATAATTCACCCCTCCACTTT.

This clone was counted once. The J gene is TRBJ1-2, the V gene TRBV12-3 or TRBV12-4; TRBD1 matches at 7 bases. The CDR3 runs 12 residues. J gave up 2 bases and V 10 bases, and 4 bases lay outside the gene matches. CDR3 sequence (DNA): TGTGCCAACAGGGACAGCAACTATGGCTACACCTTC. It translates to CANRDSNYGYTF.

The chain carries TRBV7-2 and TRBJ2-1; 9 positions agree with TRBD1. The V and J ends lost 0 bases and 9 bases, in that order; junction bases with no gene match: 3. Germline lookup yields CDR1 SGHTA and CDR2 FQGNSA. The CDR3 contains 14 residues. In DNA form, the CDR3 reads TGTGCCAGCAGCTTAGCGACAGGGGGACGTGAGCAGTTCTTC. It translates to CASSLATGGREQFF.

The V gene is TRBV6-5, the J gene TRBJ1-2; 8 nucleotides align to TRBD1. There are 14 residues in the CDR3. The junction had 8 bases not matched to a gene; V was cut back by 6 bases and J by 5 bases. Germline-derived CDR1 and CDR2 are MNHEY and SVGAGI. The CDR3 is CASRNDRGLYGYTF. DNA of the CDR3: TGTGCCAGCAGAAACGACAGGGGCCTATATGGCTACACCTTC.

V gene TRBV30 combines with J gene TRBJ2-1, with 8 bases aligning to TRBD1. The CDR3 is 16 amino acids. The junction had 8 bases not matched to a gene; V was cut back by 2 bases and J by 2 bases. Per germline, CDR1 GTSNPN and CDR2 SVGIG (reference sequence). The CDR3 coding sequence is TGTGCCTGGAGTATGACCGACAGGGGTCCCTACAATGAGCAGTTCTTC. Its translation: CAWSMTDRGPYNEQFF.

The genes are TRBV5-1 and TRBJ1-5; 7 bases fit TRBD1. Germline V gene lookup returns CDR1 SGHRS and CDR2 YFSETQ. V was pared by 3 bases and J by 7 bases, with 10 bases of the junction left unmatched. The CDR3 contains 15 residues. The CDR3 DNA is TGCGCCAGCAGCTCAGACGGAGGGGGCGGCCAGCCCCAGCATTTT. Protein product: CASSSDGGGGQPQHF.

This sequence joins TRBV7-9 and TRBJ2-1, with 10 bases aligning to TRBD2. This CDR3 region has 15 residues. Per germline, CDR1 SEHNR and CDR2 FQNEAQ (reference sequence). V lost 4 bases, J lost 9 bases, and 9 bases stayed unmatched. The CDR3 DNA follows: TGTGCCAGCAGCTCTACTAGCGGGGTGAAGGGTGAGCAGTTCTTC. Protein product: CASSSTSGVKGEQFF.

Here the CDR3 DNA reads TGTGCCAGCAGTCCGAGCGGGGGACGAGTGGGGGAGCAGTACTTC. It encodes CASSPSGGRVGEQYF. This chain connects TRBV2 to TRBJ2-7; 8 nucleotides agree with TRBD2. This CDR3 region has 15 residues. Germline V gene sequence: CDR1 SNHLY, CDR2 FYNNEI. Losses at the gene ends were 5 bases for V and 7 bases for J; bases not matched to a gene: 13.

The J gene is TRBJ2-5, the V gene TRBV3-1 (or the pseudogene TRBV3-2), with 14 nucleotides matching TRBD2. The CDR3 extends over 17 amino acids. V shed 2 bases, J shed 3 bases, and the junction held 5 bases outside the gene matches. The germline CDR1 and CDR2 sequences are LGHDT and YNNKEL (reference sequence). DNA for the CDR3: TGTGCCAGCAGCCAAACAGGGACTAGCGGGGGAAAAGAGACCCAGTACTTC. This sequence encodes CASSQTGTSGGKETQYF.